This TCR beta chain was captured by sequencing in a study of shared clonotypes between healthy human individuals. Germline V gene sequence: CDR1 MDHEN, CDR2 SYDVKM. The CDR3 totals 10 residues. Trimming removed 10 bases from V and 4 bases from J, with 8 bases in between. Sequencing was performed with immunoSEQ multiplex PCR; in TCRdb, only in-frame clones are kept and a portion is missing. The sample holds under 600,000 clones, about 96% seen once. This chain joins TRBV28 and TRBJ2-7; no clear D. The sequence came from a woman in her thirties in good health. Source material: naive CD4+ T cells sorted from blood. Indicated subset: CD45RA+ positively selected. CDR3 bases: TGTGCCACCGATCATTACGAGCAGTACTTC. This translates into CATDHYEQYF.